This T cell receptor beta chain was found in a study of T-cell reconstitution after alpha-beta-depleted transplantation in children. Ten or more counts support this clonotype. TCRbeta library preparation incorporated unique molecular identifiers. A single record per CDR3 protein comes from TCRdb applying MiXCR to the PCR reads. Among 150,000 to 200,000 distinct CDR3 sequences listed, about 6.4% were seen once. The CDR3 is 15 residues long. V was clipped by 0 bases and J by 3 bases, with 15 bases between them. Germline values: CDR1 GTSNPN, CDR2 SVGIG (reference sequence). The sample was PBMCs from the stem cell graft donor, taken from the stem cell graft. V is TRBV30 and J is TRBJ2-7; D is perhaps TRBD1 (6 bases). This TCR was recovered from a human donor who donated a stem cell graft to a child with Wiskott-Aldrich syndrome. The CDR3 sequence: CAWSVPGQGYYEQYF. CDR3 nucleotide sequence: TGTGCCTGGAGTGTACCCGGGCAGGGGTACTACGAGCAGTACTTC.